One and the same sample provided the 9 T cell receptor beta chains below, sequenced in a study of T-cell reconstitution after alpha-beta-depleted transplantation in children. Preparation of the TCRbeta library used unique molecular identifiers. TCRdb processed the PCR reads anew with MiXCR; each CDR3 protein has one entry. The sample carries about 640,000 distinct CDR3 sequences, roughly 17% recorded once. Material: PBMCs from the stem cell graft donor, obtained from the stem cell graft. The receptor set was obtained from a human donor who donated a stem cell graft to a child with acute myeloid leukemia.

This clonotype was counted ten times or more. The junction and the germline gene differ at one end; a read error may be behind it. This rearrangement joins TRBV12-3 or TRBV12-4 to TRBJ2-1; D is perhaps TRBD1 or TRBD2 (5 bases each). The CDR3 consists of 15 residues. CDR3 bases: TGTGCCAGCAGCTTAGGTTCGGGACCTTACAATGAGCAGTTCTTC. Amino acid sequence: CASSLGSGPYNEQFF.

The V and J genes are TRBV19 and TRBJ2-5, with D tentatively TRBD1 (5 bases). Germline-derived CDR1 and CDR2 are LNHDA and SQIVND (reference sequence). V lost 5 bases and J lost 4, with 17 bases in between. This CDR3 comprises 15 residues. The CDR3 DNA reads TGTGCCAGTAGTGTGAGTGGGGCTTGGAGAGAGACCCAGTACTTC. Its translation is CASSVSGAWRETQYF.

CDR3 protein: CATSGSGLQETQYF. In nucleotides, the CDR3 is TGTGCCACCAGCGGTTCGGGACTCCAAGAGACCCAGTACTTC. V and J are TRBV15 and TRBJ2-5; the D gene is possibly TRBD2 (6 bases). The length of the CDR3 is 14 residues. V lost 5 bases to trimming and J lost 1 base, with 11 bases between them. Germline CDR1 LNHNV, CDR2 YYDKDF (reference sequence).

This clonotype was counted only a few times. V is TRBV9 and J is TRBJ2-5, with unresolved D. CDR3 size: 17 residues. Trimming pared 4 bases from V and 2 bases from J, leaving 21 bases between. Germline values: CDR1 SGDLS, CDR2 YYNGEE. In nucleotides, the CDR3 is TGTGCCAGCAGCCCTCCTCGCAGTACCAATCCACAAGAGACCCAGTACTTC. This codes for CASSPPRSTNPQETQYF.

The chain couples TRBV12-3 or TRBV12-4 to TRBJ1-4; tentative D call: TRBD1 (5 bases). The length of the CDR3 is 15 residues. V was pared by 0 bases and J by 8 bases, with 13 bases between. The CDR3 DNA follows: TGTGCCAGCAGTTTAGCCCCGGGGGGTTGGGAAAAACTGTTTTTT. Translating gives CASSLAPGGWEKLFF.

In its sample, this clonotype was seen many times. An end of the junction does not agree with germline; a read error may underlie this. The chain combines TRBV4-1 with TRBJ1-4; D may be TRBD1 (5 bases). There are 11 residues in the CDR3. Germline CDR1 MGHRA, CDR2 YSYEKL. The CDR3 DNA reads TGTGCCAGCAGCCAGGGAGAAAAACTGTTTTTT. Protein product: CASSQGEKLFF.

This clonotype was counted only a few times. This chain links TRBV20-1 with TRBJ2-7, with 8 bases matching TRBD1. The CDR3 length is 15 residues. Germline trimming cut 4 bases from V and 2 bases from J; bases unmatched to any gene: 10. Per germline, CDR1 DFQATT and CDR2 SNEGSKA (reference sequence). The CDR3 DNA is TGCAGTGCTAACACGGACAGGGAGGAGGCCTACGAGCAGTACTTC. Its translation is CSANTDREEAYEQYF.

This clonotype was detected many times. V usage is TRBV6-5 and J usage is TRBJ2-1, with D unresolved. Per the germline V gene, CDR1 is MNHEY and CDR2 is SVGAGI. Trimming removed 0 bases from V and 3 bases from J, with 12 bases in between. The CDR3 is made up of 16 amino acids. This CDR3 is CASSYSYESGYNEQFF. In DNA form, the CDR3 reads TGTGCCAGCAGTTACTCGTACGAGTCGGGCTACAATGAGCAGTTCTTC.

The sample holds many counts of this clonotype. The gene calls are TRBV29-1 and TRBJ1-3; D unclear. CDR3 length: 14 amino acids. V was cut by 2 bases and J by 0 bases, with 8 bases left in between. The germline CDR1 and CDR2 sequences are SQVTM and ANQGSEA. CDR3 sequence reads: CSVEPGNSGNTIYF. CDR3 DNA: TGCAGCGTTGAACCGGGCAACTCTGGAAACACCATATATTTT.